The 8 T cell receptor beta chains given below trace back to one sample, sequenced in a study of identical twins. From the 5' RACE reads, TCRdb called clonotypes with MiXCR, one entry per CDR3 protein. Of more than 400,000 distinct CDR3 sequences listed, approximately 14% are singletons. The sample was also reused in another study, on yellow fever vaccine responses in identical twins.

The sequenced sample was CD4+ T cells sorted from blood. The receptors were gathered from a young woman in good health.

This clonotype was seen more than once but under ten times. The chain combines TRBV5-1 with TRBJ2-1; tentatively, D is TRBD2 (6 bases). Trimming stripped 5 bases from V and 6 bases from J, with 12 bases between. Germline V gives CDR1 SGHRS, CDR2 YFSETQ. The CDR3 extends over 13 amino acids. CDR3 residues: CASRDHSGNEQFF. CDR3 coding DNA: TGCGCCAGCAGAGATCATAGCGGCAATGAGCAGTTCTTC.

The table lists this clonotype with a few counts. The chain joins TRBV5-1 to TRBJ2-1; 10 positions match TRBD2. CDR1 and CDR2 from the germline V gene are SGHRS and YFSETQ. The V and J ends lost 2 bases and 3 bases, in that order; junction bases with no gene match: 2. This CDR3 region has 15 residues. In DNA form, the CDR3 reads TGCGCCAGCAGCTTTACTAGCGGGAACTACAATGAGCAGTTCTTC. Protein: CASSFTSGNYNEQFF.

This clonotype was counted many times. The rearrangement links TRBV20-1 to TRBJ1-5; no reliable D call. The CDR3 sequence is 15 residues long. V lost 3 bases, J lost 6 bases, and 18 bases lay in between. Per the germline V gene, CDR1 is DFQATT and CDR2 is SNEGSKA (reference sequence). CDR3 sequence reads: CSASAFGGRGQPQHF. CDR3 DNA sequence: TGCAGTGCTAGTGCGTTCGGAGGCCGGGGTCAGCCCCAGCATTTT.

A few counts support this clonotype. The genes are TRBV4-1 and TRBJ2-3, with D tentatively TRBD2 (6 bases). V shed 4 bases and J shed 2 bases, with 13 bases lying between them. This CDR3 has 15 amino acids. Germline CDR1 is MGHRA and CDR2 is YSYEKL. Written as DNA, the CDR3 is TGCGCCAGCAGCCGAGCTAGCGACAACACAGATACGCAGTATTTT. Protein sequence: CASSRASDNTDTQYF.

V gene TRBV12-3 or TRBV12-4 combines with J gene TRBJ2-5, with D possibly TRBD2 on 5 matching bases. CDR3 length: 15 amino acids. The germline V and J ends were trimmed by 2 bases and 1 base, with 11 bases remaining between them. In nucleotides, the CDR3 is TGTGCCAGCAGTTTACAAGGACTTTTCCAAGAGACCCAGTACTTC. Amino acids: CASSLQGLFQETQYF.

The rearrangement joins TRBV4-2 to TRBJ2-7; 8 nucleotides align to TRBD2. Germline loops: CDR1 LGHNA, CDR2 YNFKEQ. The CDR3 has 16 residues. J lost 5 bases, V lost 0 bases, and 9 bases had no gene match. The CDR3 protein is CASSQDWVAGLDEQYF. DNA of the CDR3: TGTGCCAGCAGCCAAGATTGGGTAGCGGGACTGGACGAGCAGTACTTC.

The chain uses TRBV11-1 and TRBJ2-7; D may correspond to TRBD1 or TRBD2 (6 bases each). The CDR3 covers 19 residues. V lost 4 bases, J lost 2 bases, and 27 bases lay in between. CDR1 and CDR2 from the germline V gene are SGHAT and FQDESV (reference sequence). In DNA form, the CDR3 reads TGTGCCAGCAGCTCTCCCCGGGGGCCGGCAGCTAGACGAACCTACGAGCAGTACTTC. It codes for CASSSPRGPAARRTYEQYF.

This clonotype was picked up a small number of times. The chain is built from TRBV18 and TRBJ1-1, with D unresolved. Germline assignment: CDR1 KGHSH and CDR2 LQKENI. V was trimmed by 3 bases and J by 0 bases, leaving 8 bases between them. The CDR3 length is 14 residues. CDR3 sequence reads: CASSPASMNTEAFF. CDR3 coding DNA: TGTGCCAGCTCACCGGCATCTATGAACACTGAAGCTTTCTTT.